This TCR beta chain was recorded in a study of blood T cell repertoires in COVID-19 (dated by TCRdb to about 2020). Regarding the complete study: The collaborator samples originated in the United States, Italy and Spain and spanned the acute and convalescent phases of COVID-19. The sample metadata nearly always contained a de-identified subject ID, COVID-19 status, age in years and sex. Where available, HLA class I and class II types were taken from metadata supplied by the sample provider and were not determined by assay-based typing. The prospective study material was composed of cDNA or gDNA derived from T cells, B-cell-depleted T cells, or PBMCs. The repertoires were made available in a free public database intended to serve as a resource for research on the immune response to SARS-CoV-2. The samples were drawn from the first 160 participants of the ongoing ImmuneRACE study and from about 1,200 subjects provided by 6 global collaborators. The dataset comprised deeply sampled blood TCRbeta repertoires from subjects exposed to, actively infected with, or recovered from COVID-19.

TCRbeta CDR3 regions were amplified from genomic DNA by means of the immunoSEQ Assay, a bias-controlled multiplex PCR. The authors' pipeline ran thus. Within the assay, amplification of reference gene primers was used to estimate how many nucleated cells each sample contained. Sequence reads were collapsed and filtered to measure the absolute abundance of every unique TCRbeta CDR3 rearrangement. For each sample, productive Simpson clonality was calculated as the square root of Simpson's diversity index across productive rearrangements. Sourced from immuneACCESS, this table was stored by TCRdb with only in-frame sequences that have V and J called. A share of the clones is absent; for the studies checked, an unresolved V gene accounts for under half, and the remainder has no known explanation. D and trimming were read from the DNA, whereas the V and J calls and clone size are those reported in that table. Within this sample are more than 150,000 clones, with 70% to 90% of them counted one time only. The ten largest account for 3.5% to 4% of the sample.

Study-wide findings and limitations: The amount of clinical and demographic metadata varied by source and participant and was provided uncurated.

This clone was seen only a few times. Which antigen it targets is not known. No per-base quality is available; no much larger clone lies one base away. Whole blood was collected in K2EDTA tubes by collaborating institutions according to the institutions' own protocols. For TCRbeta analysis, collaborators shipped samples as frozen whole blood, isolated PBMCs, or DNA extracted from either of those sample types. The CDR3, cysteine through phenylalanine, is 16 amino acids long. The retained sequence is limited to the CDR3, 48 bases, with the frame set at the first base. CDR1 and CDR2, looked up from the germline V gene (reference sequence), are SEHNR and FQNEAQ. V loses 8 bases, J loses 0 bases, and the germline ends lie 20 bases apart.

The rearrangement combines TRBV7-9 with TRBJ2-7; TRBD2 could be the D gene, as 5 bases match. Material: peripheral blood. This clonotype was obtained from a woman between 65 and 79 years old with acute or convalescent COVID-19. The CDR3 has the sequence CASSNREGGPSYEQYF. The sequence in DNA is TGTGCCAGCTCCAACCGAGAGGGCGGGCCCTCCTACGAGCAGTACTTC.